The clone carrying this T cell receptor beta chain was counted many times. Antigen: not known. The source of the sample is a study of T-cell reconstitution after alpha-beta-depleted transplantation in children. Findings and caveats of the study: Surviving recipient T cells and intrathymic progenitors accounted for some patients' high TCRbeta diversity at day 60. T cells produced anew were the main source of T-cell counts and diversity one year after transplant. There were reportedly several hundred expanded graft clones from which alpha-beta T cells came about two months after transplant.

The library targeted TCRbeta and was prepared with unique molecular identifiers. One entry per CDR3 protein, called by TCRdb with MiXCR from the PCR reads. The sample contains about 460,000 distinct CDR3 sequences, under 12% of which appear only once. V shed 1 base and J shed 5 bases, with 16 bases lying between them. Germline V gene lookup returns CDR1 SGHTA and CDR2 FQGNSA. This CDR3 is 16 amino acids long. This receptor was obtained from a child aged 2-15 years with inherited bone marrow failure, due to receive a stem cell transplant. The chain employs TRBV7-2 and TRBJ2-3; tentatively, D is TRBD2 (5 bases). This material consisted of PBMCs, taken before TCRalphabeta/CD19-depleted stem cell transplant. CDR3 nucleotides: TGTGCCAGCAGCTTAGAGAGCGGACCCCGGGGAGATACGCAGTATTTT. This sequence encodes CASSLESGPRGDTQYF.